This entry lists 15 T cell receptor beta chains sequenced from one sample in a study of OX40 agonist ivuxolimab in advanced cancers. Receptors were amplified or captured by the immunoSEQ multiplex PCR assay. TCRdb took this table from immuneACCESS and kept in-frame rearrangements with V and J called. Such tables lack part of the clones; where checked against another copy, unresolved V genes explain under half of the gap, and the rest is unexplained. The sample has 57,000 or so clones on record, around 83% of them singletons. The biggest ten clones account for under 6% of the sample. The specimen comprised CD4+ or CD8+ T cells sorted from blood, sampled in a trial of the OX40 agonist ivuxolimab. Every receptor here comes from an adult with an advanced solid tumor such as melanoma, head and neck, liver or kidney cancer.

The gene calls are TRBV7-3 and TRBJ2-1; D is uncertain. CDR1 SGHTA and CDR2 FQGTGA come from the germline V gene. V was clipped by 2 bases and J by 0 bases, with 11 bases between them. The CDR3 is 16 amino acids. CDR3: CASSLDSQLSYNEQFF. For the CDR3, the DNA is TGTGCCAGCAGCTTAGATTCCCAGCTCTCCTACAATGAGCAGTTCTTC.

This chain uses TRBV11-2 with TRBJ2-7; D may be TRBD2 (6 bases). Germline V gene data show CDR1 as SGHAT and CDR2 as FQNNGV. The CDR3 loop spans 16 amino acids. V lost 0 bases to trimming and J lost 3 bases, with 15 bases between them. The CDR3 loop reads CASSLDNGRALYEQYF. CDR3 nucleotides: TGTGCCAGCAGCTTAGATAACGGGAGAGCTCTCTACGAGCAGTACTTC.

This chain links TRBV6-4 with TRBJ2-1; 7 bases align to TRBD2. CDR3 length: 15 residues. The junction had 4 bases not matched to a gene; V was cut back by 0 bases and J by 5 bases. Germline V lookup: CDR1 MRHNA, CDR2 SNTAGT. The CDR3 DNA sequence: TGTGCCAGCAGTGACTCCCGGGGGGTTCACAATGAGCAGTTCTTC. Its protein product is CASSDSRGVHNEQFF.

The chain joins TRBV2 to TRBJ2-3; 8 nucleotides align to TRBD1. Looked up from germline, CDR1 is SNHLY and CDR2 is FYNNEI. This CDR3 is 15 amino acids long. The V gene end was trimmed by 0 bases and the J gene end by 1 base; junction bases not matched to a gene: 0. The CDR3: CASSEAGQGTDTQYF. CDR3 sequence (DNA): TGTGCCAGCAGTGAAGCGGGACAGGGCACAGATACGCAGTATTTT.

The chain links TRBV10-2 to TRBJ2-5, with TRBD2 matching 15 bases. The length of the CDR3 is 16 residues. CDR1 and CDR2 (germline): WSHSY, SAAADI. V gave up 7 bases and J gave up 5 bases; unmatched junction bases: 8. CDR3 DNA: TGCGCCAGCACTGGACTAGCGGGAGGGCCCGGGGAGACCCAGTACTTC. Its protein product is CASTGLAGGPGETQYF.

The chain is built from TRBV28 and TRBJ1-4, with D maybe TRBD1 (6 bases). The CDR3 contains 14 residues. V was cut by 7 bases and J by 7 bases, with 16 bases left in between. CDR1 is MDHEN and CDR2 is SYDVKM in the germline V gene. CDR3 sequence: CASTPPQGGEKLFF. The CDR3 region has the DNA TGTGCCAGCACCCCCCCACAGGGCGGTGAAAAACTGTTTTTT.

CDR3 protein: CASSYYDSGNTIYF. DNA of the CDR3: TGTGCCAGTAGCTATTACGATTCTGGAAACACCATATATTTT. The rearrangement joins TRBV19 to TRBJ1-3, with D unclear. The germline gives CDR1 LNHDA, CDR2 SQIVND (reference sequence). V gave up 6 bases and J gave up 1 base, with 10 bases separating them. CDR3 length equals 14 residues.

The V and J genes are TRBV2 and TRBJ2-3, with 8 bases lining up with TRBD2. V shed 8 bases, J shed 3 bases, and the junction held 10 bases outside the gene matches. CDR3 length equals 15 residues. Germline V gene sequence: CDR1 SNHLY, CDR2 FYNNEI. CDR3 region: CASGKDSGITDTQYF. The CDR3 DNA reads as TGTGCCAGCGGCAAGGATAGCGGGATAACAGATACGCAGTATTTT.

J is TRBJ1-5 and V is TRBV10-2; TRBD1 is a possible D gene (5 bases). The CDR3 length is 13 residues. Germline lookup yields CDR1 WSHSY and CDR2 SAAADI. V gave up 4 bases and J gave up 7 bases, with 11 bases separating them. CDR3 coding DNA: TGCGCCAGCAGTGGGTCAGGGAAACAGCCCCAGCATTTT. Its protein product is CASSGSGKQPQHF.

The chain joins TRBV5-4 to TRBJ2-5, with D tentatively TRBD1 or TRBD2 (6 bases each). The V gene lost 4 bases and the J gene lost 5 bases, with 18 bases spanning the gap. The CDR3 extends over 15 amino acids. The germline gives CDR1 SGHNT, CDR2 YYREEE (reference sequence). CDR3 in DNA: TGTGCCAGCAGCCCCCCTGAGGGGGGAAGGGAGACCCAGTACTTC. It specifies CASSPPEGGRETQYF.

The chain links TRBV2 to TRBJ1-2; D is perhaps TRBD1 (5 bases). Trimming removed 3 bases from V and 6 bases from J, with 17 bases in between. This CDR3 has 15 amino acids. CDR1 and CDR2 from the germline V gene are SNHLY and FYNNEI. This CDR3 is CASSEMGRVIDGYTF. The CDR3 DNA is TGTGCCAGCAGTGAGATGGGCAGGGTAATTGATGGCTACACCTTC. The full variable domain, completed using reference TRBV2 and TRBJ1-2, is EPEVTQTPSHQVTQMGQEVILRCVPISNHLYFYWYRQILGQKVEFLVSFYNNEISEKSEIFDDQFSVERPDGSNFTLKIRSTKLEDSAMYFCASSEMGRVIDGYTFGSGTRLTVV.

The V gene is TRBV19, the J gene TRBJ1-4; 7 bases agree with TRBD1. This CDR3 spans 14 amino acids. Germline loops: CDR1 LNHDA, CDR2 SQIVND (reference sequence). With 7 bases clipped from V and 8 bases from J, the junction kept 10 bases outside the gene matches. The CDR3 reads CASKPGGPPEKLFF. The CDR3 coding sequence is TGTGCCAGTAAGCCAGGGGGTCCGCCCGAAAAACTGTTTTTT.

The chain employs TRBV7-3 and TRBJ2-5, with D unresolved. Trimming shortened V by 2 bases and J by 3 bases, and 7 bases separated the two germline ends. Germline V CDR1 and CDR2: SGHTA, FQGTGA. CDR3 size: 13 residues. The CDR3 DNA is TGTGCCAGCAGCTTAGCTAGAGAAGAGACCCAGTACTTC. It encodes CASSLAREETQYF.

The CDR3 loop is CATSPGPSSYNEQFF. The CDR3 DNA reads as TGTGCCACCAGCCCGGGGCCGAGCTCCTACAATGAGCAGTTCTTC. The rearrangement links TRBV15 to TRBJ2-1; D is tentatively TRBD1 or TRBD2 (5 bases each). There are 15 residues in the CDR3. Germline V gives CDR1 LNHNV, CDR2 YYDKDF (reference sequence). V lost 5 bases, J lost 0 bases, and 11 bases lay in between.

The V gene is TRBV7-3, the J gene TRBJ2-6; 7 bases are a match to TRBD1. The junction had 6 bases not matched to a gene; V was cut back by 5 bases and J by 2 bases. Germline V gene sequence: CDR1 SGHTA, CDR2 FQGTGA. CDR3 length equals 16 residues. The DNA for the CDR3 is TGTGCCAGCAGCCCGACAGGGAACCCTGGGGCCAACGTCCTGACTTTC. Protein product: CASSPTGNPGANVLTF.